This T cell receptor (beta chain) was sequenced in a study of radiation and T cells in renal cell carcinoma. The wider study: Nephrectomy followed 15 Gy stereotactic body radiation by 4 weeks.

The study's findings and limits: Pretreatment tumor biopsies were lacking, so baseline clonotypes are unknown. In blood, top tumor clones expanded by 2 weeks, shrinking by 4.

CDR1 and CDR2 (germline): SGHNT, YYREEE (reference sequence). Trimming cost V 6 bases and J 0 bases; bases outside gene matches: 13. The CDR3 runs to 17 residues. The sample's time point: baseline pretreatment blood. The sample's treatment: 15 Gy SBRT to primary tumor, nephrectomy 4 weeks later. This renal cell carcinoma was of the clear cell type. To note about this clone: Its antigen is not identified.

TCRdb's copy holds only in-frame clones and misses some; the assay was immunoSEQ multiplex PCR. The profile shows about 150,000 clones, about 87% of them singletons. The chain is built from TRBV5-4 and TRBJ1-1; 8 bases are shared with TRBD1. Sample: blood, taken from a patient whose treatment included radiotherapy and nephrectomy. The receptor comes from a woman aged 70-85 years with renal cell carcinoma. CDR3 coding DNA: TGTGCCAGCAAATCCAGGGGGCGCGGCCCCATGAACACTGAAGCTTTCTTT. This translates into CASKSRGRGPMNTEAFF.